These 25 T cell receptor beta chains were all obtained from the same sample, sequenced in a study of CD8 T cells in ankylosing spondylitis (dated by TCRdb to about 2017). Paper-wide results and their limitations: A TCR beta motif made up of several highly homologous amino acid variants appeared to be characteristic of blood from ankylosing spondylitis patients.

Antigens of these TCRs are unknown. Libraries were prepared through 5' RACE. Data came from an Illumina HiSeq 2500. TCRdb cleaned the public reads at Q25 with fastp, built clones with MiXCR and kept in-frame beta chains. CDR3 protein sequences are deduplicated, and each keeps its most common genes and DNA. This sample gives more than 600,000 distinct CDR3 sequences in total; around 19% of them show up just once. 19% of the sample goes to the ten largest clones. The specimen sequenced was blood, either unsorted or a sorted T cell fraction (not recorded which). The receptors stem from a male donor with ankylosing spondylitis.

This clonotype was observed a handful of times. The chain carries TRBV12-3 or TRBV12-4 and TRBJ2-3, with D tentatively TRBD1 or TRBD2 (5 bases each). The V end lost 6 bases, the J end lost 6 bases, and 16 bases lay between the germline ends. The CDR3 extends over 14 amino acids. CDR3 amino acids: CASSIGGEGDTQYF. The CDR3 coding sequence is TGTGCCAGCAGCATAGGCGGAGAGGGGGATACGCAGTATTTT.

This clonotype has a count of ten or more. J is TRBJ2-1 and V is TRBV27; TRBD2 matches at 7 bases. The germline CDR1 and CDR2 sequences are MNHEY and SMNVEV (reference sequence). The CDR3 sequence is 17 residues long. V dropped 3 bases and J dropped 5; count of bases not matched to a gene: 13. The CDR3: CASSFVGGTNKNNEQFF. As DNA, the CDR3 is TGTGCCAGCAGTTTTGTCGGGGGGACCAATAAAAACAATGAGCAGTTCTTC.

The gene calls are TRBV18 and TRBJ2-7; 8 bases are a match to TRBD2. This CDR3 has 17 amino acids. The junction had 10 bases not matched to a gene; V was cut back by 3 bases and J by 0 bases. From germline, CDR1 is KGHSH and CDR2 LQKENI. The CDR3, as DNA: TGTGCCAGCTCACCGTCGGGGGGGGGGCAAAGCTCCTACGAGCAGTACTTC. Protein product: CASSPSGGGQSSYEQYF.

A few counts support this clonotype. This chain joins TRBV12-3 or TRBV12-4 and TRBJ2-1; 11 positions agree with TRBD2. This CDR3 comprises 14 residues. V lost 6 bases, J lost 8 bases, and 6 bases stayed unmatched. CDR3 DNA sequence: TGTGCCAGCAGAAAACTAGCGGGGGACGATGAGCAGTTCTTC. Residues: CASRKLAGDDEQFF.

The CDR3 bases are TGTGCCAGCAGCCCAAGGGACGTAGGTGAGCAGTTCTTC. Translated, it gives CASSPRDVGEQFF. The chain links TRBV13 to TRBJ2-1; tentatively, D is TRBD1 or TRBD2 (5 bases each). This CDR3 contains 13 residues. Trimming stripped 5 bases from V and 9 bases from J, with 14 bases between. Germline assignment: CDR1 PRHDT and CDR2 FYEKMQ (reference sequence).

This clonotype was observed at least ten times. The V call is TRBV5-1, the J call TRBJ1-2; 7 positions match TRBD1. This CDR3 is built from 15 residues. With V trimmed by 1 base and J by 3 bases, 6 bases remained unmatched. Germline-derived CDR1 and CDR2 are SGHRS and YFSETQ. This CDR3 is CASSLYGDRDYGYTF. CDR3 DNA: TGCGCCAGCAGCTTGTATGGGGACAGAGACTATGGCTACACCTTC.

In this sample, this clonotype turned up many times. This chain uses TRBV7-8 with TRBJ1-1; 7 nucleotides line up with TRBD1. J gave up 8 bases and V 5 bases, and 14 bases lay outside the gene matches. The length of the CDR3 is 15 residues. Germline CDR1 reads SGHVS; CDR2 reads FQNEAQ. Written as DNA, the CDR3 is TGTGCCAGCAGCCCCAGGGGGTCCGGGTCGTCGGAAGCTTTCTTT. Protein sequence: CASSPRGSGSSEAFF.

The chain has TRBV27 and TRBJ2-3; TRBD2 matches at 14 bases. Trimming at V came to 9 bases and at J to 9 bases, leaving 11 bases not matched to a gene. This CDR3 is 15 amino acids long. The germline V gene has CDR1 MNHEY and CDR2 SMNVEV (reference sequence). The CDR3: CASKYSGTSGRTQYF. CDR3 bases: TGTGCCAGTAAATACTCCGGGACTAGCGGGAGAACGCAGTATTTT.

There are a few counts of this clonotype. V usage is TRBV12-3 or TRBV12-4 and J usage is TRBJ1-2; D gene unclear. The CDR3 is made up of 11 amino acids. Trimming cost V 6 bases and J 5 bases, with 7 bases left between them. In DNA form, the CDR3 reads TGTGCCAGCAGCCGCCGTTATGGCTACACCTTC. This translates into CASSRRYGYTF.

The genes are TRBV6-1 and TRBJ1-1; D remains unclear. Germline CDR1 reads MNHNS; CDR2 reads SASEGT. CDR3 length: 11 residues. V dropped 5 bases and J dropped 8 bases, with 9 bases sitting between them. The CDR3 protein is CASSQRREAFF. For the CDR3, the DNA is TGTGCCAGCAGTCAAAGGAGAGAAGCTTTCTTT.

V and J are TRBV12-3 or TRBV12-4 and TRBJ1-6; possible D gene TRBD1, 6 bases. This CDR3 is 18 amino acids long. The CDR3 loop is CTFSPGQVGLGVNSPLHF. The CDR3 DNA reads TGTACCTTCAGCCCGGGACAAGTTGGTTTGGGGGTTAATTCACCCCTCCACTTT.

This clonotype was observed a few times. The J gene is TRBJ2-5, the V gene TRBV5-1; tentatively, D is TRBD1 (5 bases). The V and J ends lost 4 bases and 5 bases respectively, with 12 bases between them. The CDR3 extends over 13 amino acids. Per germline, CDR1 SGHRS and CDR2 YFSETQ. The CDR3 loop reads CASSKGDGETQYF. As DNA, the CDR3 is TGCGCCAGCAGCAAAGGGGATGGGGAGACCCAGTACTTC.

By sample fraction, this clonotype is medium-sized. This sequence joins TRBV7-9 and TRBJ2-1; D unclear. Trimming shortened V by 2 bases and J by 4 bases, and 3 bases separated the two germline ends. CDR1 SEHNR and CDR2 FQNEAQ come from the germline V gene (reference sequence). The CDR3 runs 12 residues. The chain's CDR3 is CASSLMYNEQFF. CDR3 coding DNA: TGTGCCAGCAGCTTAATGTACAATGAGCAGTTCTTC.

This clonotype has a handful of counts. The genes are TRBV5-1 and TRBJ2-2; 7 bases map to TRBD1. The germline gives CDR1 SGHRS, CDR2 YFSETQ. This CDR3 has 16 amino acids. The J segment lost 4 bases and the V segment lost 3 bases, leaving 9 bases of the junction unmatched. CDR3 sequence: CASSWTTGSVTGELFF. DNA for the CDR3: TGCGCCAGCAGCTGGACGACAGGGAGTGTCACCGGGGAGCTGTTTTTT. The whole variable domain, filled in from reference TRBV5-1 and TRBJ2-2, reads KAGVTQTPRYLIKTRGQQVTLSCSPISGHRSVSWYQQTPGQGLQFLFEYFSETQRNKGNFPGRFSGRQFSNSRSEMNVSTLELGDSALYLCASSWTTGSVTGELFFGEGSRLTVL.

The chain carries TRBV30 and TRBJ2-7, with TRBD2 matching over 14 bases. V lost 8 bases, J lost 3 bases, and 0 bases stayed unmatched. This CDR3 region has 12 residues. The germline gives CDR1 GTSNPN, CDR2 SVGIG (reference sequence). CDR3 nucleotides: TGTGCCGGACTAGCGGGAGGCTACGAGCAGTACTTC. It yields the protein CAGLAGGYEQYF.

The CDR3 is CSAQPGSGAYEQYF. CDR3 coding DNA: TGCAGTGCTCAACCAGGGTCGGGGGCCTACGAGCAGTACTTC. J is TRBJ2-7 and V is TRBV20-1; a possible D gene is TRBD2 (6 bases). With 5 bases removed from V and 2 bases from J, the gap between germline ends came to 16 bases. The germline V gene encodes CDR1 DFQATT and CDR2 SNEGSKA (reference sequence). The CDR3 is 14 residues long.

This clonotype has only one observation. The J gene is TRBJ2-1, the V gene TRBV5-1; a weak D match, TRBD1 (5 bases). The CDR3 spans 15 residues. V lost 0 bases to trimming and J lost 3 bases, with 10 bases between them. The germline CDR1 and CDR2 sequences are SGHRS and YFSETQ. The CDR3 bases are TGCGCCAGCAGCTTGGTTTGGGGCTACTACAATGAGCAGTTCTTC. Amino acid sequence: CASSLVWGYYNEQFF.

The table lists this clonotype with a few counts. CDR3: CSAPPGEGIAFF. The CDR3 DNA reads as TGCAGTGCGCCACCGGGGGAGGGTATAGCTTTCTTT. The V call is TRBV20-1, the J call TRBJ1-1; a weak D match, TRBD1 (5 bases). V lost 6 bases to trimming and J lost 10 bases, with 18 bases between them. CDR1 and CDR2 from the germline V gene are DFQATT and SNEGSKA (reference sequence). The CDR3 is 12 residues long.

The chain combines TRBV4-1 with TRBJ2-1; TRBD2 might be the D (7 bases). V lost 7 bases to trimming and J lost 8 bases, with 24 bases between them. There are 16 residues in the CDR3. Germline CDR1 is MGHRA and CDR2 is YSYEKL. In DNA form, the CDR3 reads TGCGCCAGCACCCCCCGCGTGGCGGGGGCGTTTGATGAGCAGTTCTTC. Translating it yields CASTPRVAGAFDEQFF.

This clonotype was found many times. The rearrangement joins TRBV12-3 or TRBV12-4 to TRBJ2-3, with TRBD2 matching 13 bases. V dropped 6 bases and J dropped 9; count of bases not matched to a gene: 12. This CDR3 has 16 amino acids. CDR3 coding DNA: TGTGCCAGCAGCACCGGACTAGCGGGGGCCATCGGGACGCAGTATTTT. Translation gives CASSTGLAGAIGTQYF.

This clonotype was found a few times. The V gene is TRBV20-1, the J gene TRBJ1-2; TRBD1 might be the D (5 bases). This CDR3 spans 14 amino acids. The germline CDR1 and CDR2 sequences are DFQATT and SNEGSKA (reference sequence). V lost 0 bases, J lost 7 bases, and 15 bases lay in between. The CDR3 sequence: CSARDPRVSLGYTF. CDR3 DNA sequence: TGCAGTGCTAGAGATCCCAGGGTTTCCCTTGGCTACACCTTC.

In this sample, this clonotype turned up a few times. This chain connects TRBV29-1 to TRBJ2-5, with 9 bases that match TRBD2. Germline V gene sequence: CDR1 SQVTM, CDR2 ANQGSEA. CDR3 size: 15 residues. V dropped 6 bases and J dropped 7; count of bases not matched to a gene: 15. The CDR3 loop reads CSVNKGLARPGTQYF. The DNA of the CDR3 is TGCAGCGTCAATAAGGGACTAGCACGACCTGGGACCCAGTACTTC.

This clonotype occurred a few times. The genes are TRBV7-9 and TRBJ2-7; 9 bases are a match to TRBD1. This CDR3 contains 14 residues. Trimming removed 4 bases from V and 5 bases from J; junction bases left unmatched: 6. Germline values: CDR1 SEHNR, CDR2 FQNEAQ (reference sequence). The CDR3 DNA sequence: TGTGCCAGCAGCTCCGGGACAGGGTACCACGAGCAGTACTTC. Encoded protein: CASSSGTGYHEQYF.

The chain combines TRBV18 with TRBJ2-1; the match to TRBD2 covers 7 bases. V lost 0 bases, J lost 1 base, and 6 bases stayed unmatched. Looked up from germline, CDR1 is KGHSH and CDR2 is LQKENI. This CDR3 is 17 amino acids long. The CDR3 DNA sequence: TGTGCCAGCTCACCACCGAGTCTAGCGGATTCCTACAATGAGCAGTTCTTC. Protein: CASSPPSLADSYNEQFF. Full variable domain (remainder filled in from reference TRBV18 and TRBJ2-1): NAGVMQNPRHLVRRRGQEARLRCSPMKGHSHVYWYRQLPEEGLKFMVYLQKENIIDESGMPKERFSAEFPKEGPSILRIQQVVRGDSAAYFCASSPPSLADSYNEQFFGPGTRLTVL.

The sample holds many counts of this clonotype. This chain links TRBV4-2 with TRBJ1-5; D is undetermined. The V end lost 3 bases, the J end lost 0 bases, and 3 bases lay between the germline ends. This CDR3 comprises 13 residues. The germline CDR1 and CDR2 sequences are LGHNA and YNFKEQ. CDR3 region: CASSQYSNQPQHF. The CDR3 DNA reads as TGTGCCAGCAGCCAGTATAGCAATCAGCCCCAGCATTTT.